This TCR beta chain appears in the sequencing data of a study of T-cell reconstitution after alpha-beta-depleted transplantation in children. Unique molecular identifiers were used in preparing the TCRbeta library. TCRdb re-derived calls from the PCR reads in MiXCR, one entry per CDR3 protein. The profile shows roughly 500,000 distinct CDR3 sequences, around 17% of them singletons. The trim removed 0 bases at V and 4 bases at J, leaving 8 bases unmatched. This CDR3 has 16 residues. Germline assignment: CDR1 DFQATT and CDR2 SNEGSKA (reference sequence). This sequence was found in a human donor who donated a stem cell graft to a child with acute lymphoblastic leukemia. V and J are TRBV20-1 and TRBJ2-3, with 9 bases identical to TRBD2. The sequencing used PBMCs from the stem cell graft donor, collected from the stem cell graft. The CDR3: CSAREAGGMGADTQYF. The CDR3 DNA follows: TGCAGTGCTAGAGAAGCGGGAGGAATGGGTGCAGATACGCAGTATTTT.